The 21 T cell receptor beta chains given below trace back to one sample, sequenced in a study of immune evolution from preneoplasia to lung adenocarcinoma. Generated by immunoSEQ multiplex PCR, the TCRdb table keeps only in-frame clones and is missing some. Of thousands of clones in the sample, about four fifths were seen once. The sample taken for sequencing was FFPE minimally invasive lung adenocarcinoma tissue. The receptors originated from a person aged 70 to 80 with lung adenocarcinoma.

The rearrangement joins TRBV7-9 to TRBJ2-1; D is perhaps TRBD1 (5 bases). The V end lost 4 bases, the J end lost 9 bases, and 10 bases lay between the germline ends. Per the germline V gene, CDR1 is SEHNR and CDR2 is FQNEAQ (reference sequence). This CDR3 region has 12 residues. The CDR3 reads CASSWGGGEQFF. In DNA, the CDR3 is TGTGCCAGCAGCTGGGGCGGTGGTGAGCAGTTCTTC. Based on the CDR3 plus reference TRBV7-9 and TRBJ2-1, the full variable domain is DTGVSQNPRHKITKRGQNVTFRCDPISEHNRLYWYRQTLGQGPEFLTYFQNEAQLEKSRLLSDRFSAERPKGSFSTLEIQRTEQGDSAMYLCASSWGGGEQFFGPGTRLTVL.

The chain joins TRBV28 to TRBJ1-6, with a possible D match to TRBD1 (5 bases). V lost 2 bases and J lost 7, with 12 bases in between. Germline loops: CDR1 MDHEN, CDR2 SYDVKM. CDR3 length: 15 amino acids. The CDR3 region has the DNA TGTGCCAGCAGTTTACGGCAGGGAAGCAATTCACCCCTCCACTTT. The encoded protein is CASSLRQGSNSPLHF. Together with reference TRBV28 and TRBJ1-6, the CDR3 gives the full variable domain: DVKVTQSSRYLVKRTGEKVFLECVQDMDHENMFWYRQDPGLGLRLIYFSYDVKMKEKGDIPEGYSVSREKKERFSLILESASTNQTSMYLCASSLRQGSNSPLHFGNGTRLTVT.

The CDR3, as DNA: TGTGCCAGCAGCTTAGCGGGGGGTTCTGGAAACACCATATATTTT. Its translation is CASSLAGGSGNTIYF. The rearrangement joins TRBV7-9 to TRBJ1-3; TRBD1 is a possible D gene (5 bases). CDR1 and CDR2 from the germline V gene are SEHNR and FQNEAQ (reference sequence). V was pared by 0 bases and J by 1 base, with 7 bases between. CDR3 length: 15 residues.

The chain recombines TRBV9 with TRBJ2-3; no clear D. The CDR3 length is 12 residues. Germline V gene data show CDR1 as SGDLS and CDR2 as YYNGEE. Trimming cost V 3 bases and J 0 bases, with 2 bases left between them. CDR3 protein: CASSASTDTQYF. The CDR3 DNA follows: TGTGCCAGCAGCGCAAGCACAGATACGCAGTATTTT.

In DNA, the CDR3 is TGTGCCAGCAGACTCGGACAGGGTTTTGGAAAACTGTTTTTT. Its protein product is CASRLGQGFGKLFF. The rearrangement links TRBV2 to TRBJ1-4; 8 bases line up with TRBD1. With 6 bases clipped from V and 10 bases from J, the junction kept 10 bases outside the gene matches. This CDR3 comprises 14 residues. Germline lookup yields CDR1 SNHLY and CDR2 FYNNEI. Full variable domain (outside the CDR3, taken from reference TRBV2 and TRBJ1-4): EPEVTQTPSHQVTQMGQEVILRCVPISNHLYFYWYRQILGQKVEFLVSFYNNEISEKSEIFDDQFSVERPDGSNFTLKIRSTKLEDSAMYFCASRLGQGFGKLFFGSGTQLSVL.

The V gene is TRBV7-9, the J gene TRBJ1-6; TRBD1 agrees at 8 bases. Germline trimming cut 4 bases from V and 11 bases from J; bases unmatched to any gene: 7. CDR1 SEHNR and CDR2 FQNEAQ come from the germline V gene (reference sequence). The CDR3 has 14 amino acids. Here the CDR3 DNA reads TGTGCCAGCAGCTCGAACGGACAGGGAACACCCCTCCACTTT. Its protein is CASSSNGQGTPLHF.

The V gene is TRBV14, the J gene TRBJ1-4; 9 bases line up with TRBD1. The CDR3 is made up of 13 amino acids. The V and J ends lost 6 bases and 5 bases, in that order; junction bases with no gene match: 1. Germline CDR1 SGHDN, CDR2 FVKESK. Here the CDR3 DNA reads TGTGCCAGCAGGGGGACAGGGAATGAAAAACTGTTTTTT. Translating it yields CASRGTGNEKLFF.

The chain recombines TRBV30 with TRBJ2-5; no clear D. The CDR3 has 13 amino acids. Trimming took off 1 base at V and 2 bases at J, with 8 bases between the two ends. Germline V gives CDR1 GTSNPN, CDR2 SVGIG (reference sequence). The chain's CDR3 is CAWSGSGQETQYF. The CDR3 nucleotides read TGTGCCTGGAGTGGGTCTGGACAAGAGACCCAGTACTTC.

The rearrangement joins TRBV6-6 to TRBJ1-2; D not resolved. This CDR3 region has 13 residues. With 5 bases removed from V and 0 bases from J, the gap between germline ends came to 7 bases. Germline values: CDR1 MNHNY, CDR2 SVGAGI (reference sequence). In nucleotides, the CDR3 is TGTGCCAGCAGTAGCGGGGCTAACTATGGCTACACCTTC. Translating gives CASSSGANYGYTF.

The chain recombines TRBV5-1 with TRBJ1-1; 9 nucleotides align to TRBD1. Per germline, CDR1 SGHRS and CDR2 YFSETQ. There are 16 residues in the CDR3. Trimming took 1 base from V and 0 from J; bases not matched to a gene: 4. Here the CDR3 DNA reads TGCGCCAGCAGCTTGAGTGGGACAGGGCTGAACACTGAAGCTTTCTTT. Protein sequence: CASSLSGTGLNTEAFF.

The rearrangement joins TRBV7-8 to TRBJ2-5; maybe TRBD2 (7 bases). Germline V lookup: CDR1 SGHVS, CDR2 FQNEAQ. This CDR3 has 16 residues. V lost 5 bases and J lost 6, with 22 bases in between. CDR3 in amino acids: CASSPTGGGSGKTQYF. In DNA form, the CDR3 reads TGTGCCAGCAGCCCGACCGGGGGCGGGAGCGGGAAGACCCAGTACTTC.

This clone occurred a few times. This rearrangement joins TRBV9 to TRBJ2-5, with D unresolved. Trimming stripped 0 bases from V and 5 bases from J, with 5 bases between. The CDR3 has 12 amino acids. Germline V gene sequence: CDR1 SGDLS, CDR2 YYNGEE. The CDR3 protein is CASSVGEETQYF. Here the CDR3 DNA reads TGTGCCAGCAGCGTAGGAGAGGAGACCCAGTACTTC.

This sequence joins TRBV20-1 and TRBJ2-7; D perhaps matches TRBD1 (5 bases). V was trimmed by 6 bases and J by 6 bases, leaving 9 bases between them. There are 10 residues in the CDR3. Germline assignment: CDR1 DFQATT and CDR2 SNEGSKA (reference sequence). The CDR3 spells CSAGGAEQYF. CDR3 sequence (DNA): TGCAGTGCCGGTGGGGCCGAGCAGTACTTC.

The rearrangement links TRBV4-1 to TRBJ1-4, with TRBD1 identical over 8 bases. This CDR3 comprises 18 residues. Germline V gives CDR1 MGHRA, CDR2 YSYEKL. J was trimmed by 8 bases and V by 1 base; bases with no gene match: 15. CDR3 nucleotides: TGCGCCAGCAGCCAAGGGGCTAGTAGGACAGGGAGGCGAGAAAAACTGTTTTTT. Translating gives CASSQGASRTGRREKLFF.

V and J are TRBV18 and TRBJ2-3, with a possible D match to TRBD1 (6 bases). Germline V gene lookup returns CDR1 KGHSH and CDR2 LQKENI. Trimming stripped 4 bases from V and 2 bases from J, with 13 bases between. The CDR3 extends over 15 amino acids. The CDR3, as DNA: TGTGCCAGCTCACACGACCGGGACAACACAGATACGCAGTATTTT. This sequence encodes CASSHDRDNTDTQYF.

This clone was seen only once. The chain carries TRBV5-1 and TRBJ2-3, with 14 bases matching TRBD2. The CDR3 runs 18 residues. Per the germline V gene, CDR1 is SGHRS and CDR2 is YFSETQ. Trimming at V came to 4 bases and at J to 0 bases, leaving 7 bases not matched to a gene. Here the CDR3 DNA reads TGCGCCAGCAGCGTGGGACTAGCGGGGGCGTTTAGCACAGATACGCAGTATTTT. It yields the protein CASSVGLAGAFSTDTQYF.

The chain employs TRBV5-8 and TRBJ1-2; D possibly corresponds to TRBD1 (6 bases). Trimming took 4 bases from V and 4 from J, leaving 17 bases between them. The CDR3 totals 15 residues. Per germline, CDR1 SGHTS and CDR2 YDEGEE. The CDR3 nucleotides are TGTGCCAGCAGCCGAGACAGGTCGCCCTCCTATGGCTACACCTTC. Translating gives CASSRDRSPSYGYTF.

The rearrangement joins TRBV5-1 to TRBJ2-7, with 13 nucleotides matching TRBD2. Germline CDR1 and CDR2: SGHRS and YFSETQ. V shed 8 bases, J shed 4 bases, and the junction held 18 bases outside the gene matches. This CDR3 has 18 amino acids. The CDR3 DNA reads TGCGCCAGTCGCACCGGACTAGCGGGAGCGGTTTCTATGTACGAGCAGTACTTC. This encodes CASRTGLAGAVSMYEQYF.

The gene calls are TRBV28 and TRBJ2-6; weak D call: TRBD1 (6 bases). The V end lost 6 bases, the J end lost 0 bases, and 12 bases lay between the germline ends. This CDR3 region has 16 residues. CDR1 is MDHEN and CDR2 is SYDVKM in the germline V gene. The CDR3 is CASRTQGLSGANVLTF. The CDR3 nucleotides are TGTGCCAGCAGGACACAGGGCCTCTCTGGGGCCAACGTCCTGACTTTC.

V usage is TRBV6-6 and J usage is TRBJ1-2; D unresolved. The V and J ends lost 2 bases and 1 base respectively, with 5 bases between them. The CDR3 extends over 13 amino acids. Germline assignment: CDR1 MNHNY and CDR2 SVGAGI (reference sequence). The CDR3 here is CASSYEGNYGYTF. CDR3 DNA: TGTGCCAGCAGTTACGAGGGTAACTATGGCTACACCTTC.

The chain links TRBV15 to TRBJ1-1, with TRBD1 as a possible D gene (5 bases). This CDR3 region has 17 residues. V lost 2 bases, J lost 4 bases, and 20 bases lay in between. The germline gives CDR1 LNHNV, CDR2 YYDKDF (reference sequence). Written as DNA, the CDR3 is TGTGCCACCAGCAGATCAATCGGCAGGGTTGGGGGCACTGAAGCTTTCTTT. It codes for CATSRSIGRVGGTEAFF.